This T cell receptor (beta chain) was captured by sequencing in a study of T-cell reconstitution after alpha-beta-depleted transplantation in children. Germline V gives CDR1 SGHTA, CDR2 FQGTGA. CDR3 length: 13 residues. The V and J ends lost 5 bases and 4 bases respectively, with 11 bases between them. Study-level points and caveats: At the one-year point after transplant, T-cell counts and TCRbeta diversity were found to come mostly from T cells that had been newly produced. Recipient T cells and thymic progenitors that survived were the source of the high TCRbeta diversity seen at day 60 in some patients.

A word on this clonotype: No antigen is known for it.

Molecular barcoding with unique molecular identifiers was used for the TCRbeta library. TCRdb ran MiXCR on the PCR reads and lists one entry per CDR3 protein. The sample includes fewer than 550,000 distinct CDR3 sequences, 10% to 12% seen only once; the top ten take 14%. The receptor was isolated from a female patient aged 2 to 10 who had a stem cell transplant for aplastic anemia, so the T cells may come from the graft donor. Source: PBMCs, mostly from graft donor cells, taken 180 days after TCRalphabeta/CD19-depleted stem cell transplant. This chain connects TRBV7-3 to TRBJ2-5; weak D call: TRBD1 (5 bases). In nucleotides, the CDR3 is TGTGCCAGCAGCCCAGGGAATGGAGAGACCCAGTACTTC. Translation gives CASSPGNGETQYF.